This entry describes one T cell receptor (beta chain). These data are taken from a study of blood T cell repertoires in COVID-19. Study information: The samples span acute and convalescent COVID-19 from the United States, Italy and Spain. T cells, B-cell-depleted T cells, or PBMCs supplied cDNA or gDNA.

This CDR3 spans 12 amino acids. Trimming cost V 3 bases and J 6 bases, with 8 bases left between them. Study processing details: Reference gene primer amplification gave estimated nucleated cell counts. This table comes from immunoSEQ multiplex PCR, and its TCRdb copy is limited to in-frame clones, with some not included. Clonal size and the V and J genes are those of that table, whereas D and trimming came from the DNA. In the table there are some 100,000 clones, around nine tenths of which are singletons. The chain joins TRBV12-3 or TRBV12-4 to TRBJ1-2; D call uncertain. Sequencing used peripheral blood. This TCR was recovered from a man aged 65 to 85 with acute or convalescent COVID-19. CDR3 sequence (DNA): TGTGCCAGCAGTTTTGGCGGGCATGGCTACACCTTC. It translates to CASSFGGHGYTF.